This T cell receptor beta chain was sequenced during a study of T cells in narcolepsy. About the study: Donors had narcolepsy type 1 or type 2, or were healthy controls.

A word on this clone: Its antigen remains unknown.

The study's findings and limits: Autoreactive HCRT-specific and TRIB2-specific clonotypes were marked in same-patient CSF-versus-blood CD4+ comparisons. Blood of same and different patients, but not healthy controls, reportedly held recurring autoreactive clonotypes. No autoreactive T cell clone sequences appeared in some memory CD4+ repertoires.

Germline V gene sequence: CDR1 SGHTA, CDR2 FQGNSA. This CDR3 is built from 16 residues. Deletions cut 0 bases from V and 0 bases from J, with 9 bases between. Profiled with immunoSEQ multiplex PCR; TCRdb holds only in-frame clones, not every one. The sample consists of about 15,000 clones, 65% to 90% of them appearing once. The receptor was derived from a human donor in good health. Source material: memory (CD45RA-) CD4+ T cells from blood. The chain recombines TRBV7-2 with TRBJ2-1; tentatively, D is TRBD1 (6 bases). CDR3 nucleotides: TGTGCCAGCAGCTTAGCGCAGGGGAGCTCCTACAATGAGCAGTTCTTC. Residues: CASSLAQGSSYNEQFF.